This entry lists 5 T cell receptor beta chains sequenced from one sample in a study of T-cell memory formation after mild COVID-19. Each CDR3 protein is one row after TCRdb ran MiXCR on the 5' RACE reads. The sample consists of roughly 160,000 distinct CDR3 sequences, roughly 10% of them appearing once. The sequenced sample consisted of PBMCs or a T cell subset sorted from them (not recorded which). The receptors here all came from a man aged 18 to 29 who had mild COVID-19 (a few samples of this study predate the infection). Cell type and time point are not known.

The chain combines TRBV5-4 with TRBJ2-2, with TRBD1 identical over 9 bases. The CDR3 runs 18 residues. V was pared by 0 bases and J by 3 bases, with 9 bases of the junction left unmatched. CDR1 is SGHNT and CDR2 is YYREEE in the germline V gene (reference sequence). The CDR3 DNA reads TGTGCCAGCAGCTTGGCCCTCACAGGGGGCAGGGACACCGGGGAGCTGTTTTTT. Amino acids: CASSLALTGGRDTGELFF.

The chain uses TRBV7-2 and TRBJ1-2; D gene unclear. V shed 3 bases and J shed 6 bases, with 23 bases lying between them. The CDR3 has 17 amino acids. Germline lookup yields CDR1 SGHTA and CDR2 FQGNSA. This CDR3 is CASSFWGGVGDSDGYTF. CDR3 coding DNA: TGTGCCAGCAGCTTCTGGGGAGGAGTTGGTGACTCCGATGGCTACACCTTC.

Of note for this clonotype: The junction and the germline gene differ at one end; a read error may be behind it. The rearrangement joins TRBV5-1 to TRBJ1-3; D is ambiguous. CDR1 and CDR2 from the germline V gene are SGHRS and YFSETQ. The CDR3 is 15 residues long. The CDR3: CASRSGEASGNTTYF. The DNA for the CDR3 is TGCGCCAGCAGATCCGGGGAGGCTTCTGGAAACACCACATATTTT. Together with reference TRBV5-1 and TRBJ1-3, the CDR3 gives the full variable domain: KAGVTQTPRYLIKTRGQQVTLSCSPISGHRSVSWYQQTPGQGLQFLFEYFSETQRNKGNFPGRFSGRQFSNSRSEMNVSTLELGDSALYLCASRSGEASGNTTYFGEGSWLTVV.

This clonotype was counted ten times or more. The CDR3 reads CASSPRTSGVDGELFF. In DNA form, the CDR3 reads TGTGCCAGCAGCCCAAGGACTAGCGGGGTCGACGGGGAGCTGTTTTTT. The genes are TRBV12-3 or TRBV12-4 and TRBJ2-2; 12 bases agree with TRBD2. The V segment lost 6 bases and the J segment 7 bases; nucleotides outside the gene matches: 9. This CDR3 is built from 16 residues.

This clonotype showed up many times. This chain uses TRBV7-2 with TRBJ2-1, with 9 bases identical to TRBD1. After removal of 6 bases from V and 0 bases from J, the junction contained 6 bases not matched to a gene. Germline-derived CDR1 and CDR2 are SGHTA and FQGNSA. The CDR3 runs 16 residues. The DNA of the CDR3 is TGTGCCAGCAGTGGACAGGGGAAAAGCTCCTACAATGAGCAGTTCTTC. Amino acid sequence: CASSGQGKSSYNEQFF.